This TCR beta chain was captured in a study of OX40 agonist ivuxolimab in advanced cancers. At the level of the study: Among those enrolled, mean age was about 63 years (range about 23 to 79) and 82.7% were male.

Generated by immunoSEQ multiplex PCR, the TCRdb table keeps only in-frame clones and is missing some. The sample has roughly 20,000 clones, roughly 74% seen once. Individuals having autoimmune disease history or systemic immunosuppression were not enrolled. With baseline, cycle 4 day 1, and cycle 7 day 1 as timepoints, blood was sampled. The CDR3 consists of 15 residues. J was trimmed by 12 bases and V by 5 bases; bases with no gene match: 19. Germline V gene sequence: CDR1 LNHNV, CDR2 YYDKDF (reference sequence). Points on this clone: What it binds is unknown.

Findings and limits, study-wide: Normalized expansion of T-cell clones was also low for some nonresponders.

Sequenced material: CD4+ or CD8+ T cells sorted from blood, taken in a trial of the OX40 agonist ivuxolimab. The sequence was collected from an adult with an advanced solid tumor such as melanoma, head and neck, liver or kidney cancer. This rearrangement joins TRBV15 to TRBJ2-7; 7 positions match TRBD1. CDR3 protein: CATSPTDRDSPPRYF. The CDR3 DNA is TGTGCCACCAGCCCTACGGACCGGGACAGCCCCCCTAGGTACTTC.